This record covers a single T cell receptor (beta chain). The data were taken from a study of blood T cell repertoires in COVID-19. Germline CDR1 is SGDLS and CDR2 is YYNGEE. CDR3 size: 14 residues. Trimming stripped 6 bases from V and 5 bases from J, with 15 bases between. Assay: immunoSEQ multiplex PCR; the TCRdb copy retains only in-frame clones and omits some. Here the sample spans under 200,000 clones, about 83% being singletons. The sequence came from a woman of 80 years or more with COVID-19, enrolled during active disease. Sequenced: peripheral blood. The genes are TRBV9 and TRBJ2-1; D perhaps matches TRBD2 (5 bases). In nucleotides, the CDR3 is TGTGCCAGCACCCGCTGGCTAGCAGACAATGAGCAGTTCTTC. Protein: CASTRWLADNEQFF. Looking up the rest from reference TRBV9 and TRBJ2-1 gives the full variable domain: DSGVTQTPKHLITATGQRVTLRCSPRSGDLSVYWYQQSLDQGLQFLIQYYNGEERAKGNILERFSAQQFPDLHSELNLSSLELGDSALYFCASTRWLADNEQFFGPGTRLTVL.